This T cell receptor beta chain was obtained from a study of early T cells in non-severe SARS-CoV-2 infection. Study context: Unsorted whole blood bulk RNA was sequenced, with unpaired chains. Points from the study as a whole: Lookups in VDJdb leaned toward anti-spike CD8 responses and missed private and CD4 specificities.

This CDR3 comprises 13 residues. V was cut by 3 bases and J by 4 bases, with 10 bases left in between. In germline, CDR1 is SEHNR, CDR2 FQNEAQ (reference sequence). Each cDNA molecule carried a unique molecular identifier. Each CDR3 protein gets one entry after TCRdb re-called the 5' RACE reads with MiXCR. The table includes about 120,000 distinct CDR3 sequences, roughly an eighth detected once. With regard to this clonotype: What it binds is not known.

This material consisted of whole blood, taken at baseline. This TCR was sampled from an adult who was a healthcare worker with PCR-confirmed SARS-CoV-2 infection or an uninfected control (not recorded which). This chain links TRBV7-9 with TRBJ2-7, with D possibly matching TRBD2 (5 bases). The CDR3 DNA follows: TGTGCCAGCAGCTTCCCCACTAGTTACGAGCAGTACTTC. Residues: CASSFPTSYEQYF.